This T cell receptor beta chain appears in the sequencing data of a study of cytomegalovirus exposure and HLA in healthy donors. Findings of the study overall: An analysis was carried out at a later point. It showed that HLA-associated TCR beta chains were more clonally expanded than equally common non-associated chains. In a later analysis, HLA-C alleles had the fewest associated TCRs, DRB1 alleles the most. Productive status was seen about 87% or about 30% of the time for most TCR beta V segments in an earlier analysis.

This clone showed up just a few times. Its antigen remains unknown. Germline CDR1 is MNHNY and CDR2 is SVGAGI (reference sequence). The CDR3 loop spans 11 amino acids. Trimming removed 7 bases at V and 7 bases at J, with 10 bases between. Researchers ran the PCR with 60 Vbeta and 13 Jbeta primers. Libraries were prepared by immunoSEQ multiplex PCR; TCRdb keeps only in-frame clonotypes and omits some of them. The sample records about 150,000 clones, about two thirds being singletons. The source material was PBMCs. This clonotype was sampled from a man aged 50 to 59 in good health and CMV-seropositive. The V call is TRBV6-6, the J call TRBJ2-5, with a weak D call TRBD2 (7 bases). The CDR3 DNA reads TGTGCCAGCACGGGGGGCGCGACCCAGTACTTC. Its protein product is CASTGGATQYF.